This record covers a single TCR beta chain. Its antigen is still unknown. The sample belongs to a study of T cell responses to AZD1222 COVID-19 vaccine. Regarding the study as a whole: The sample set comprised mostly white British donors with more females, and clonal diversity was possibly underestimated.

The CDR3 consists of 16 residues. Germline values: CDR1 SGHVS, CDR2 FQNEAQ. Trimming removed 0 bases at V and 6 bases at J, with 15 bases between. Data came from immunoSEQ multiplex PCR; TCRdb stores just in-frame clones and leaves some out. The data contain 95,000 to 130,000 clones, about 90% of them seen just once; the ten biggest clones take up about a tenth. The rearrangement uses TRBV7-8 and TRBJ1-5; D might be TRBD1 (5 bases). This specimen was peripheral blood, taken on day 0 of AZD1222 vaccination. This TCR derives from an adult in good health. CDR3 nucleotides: TGTGCCAGCAGCTTAGCGACGGCGGGGCTGGGTCAGCCCCAGCATTTT. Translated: CASSLATAGLGQPQHF.